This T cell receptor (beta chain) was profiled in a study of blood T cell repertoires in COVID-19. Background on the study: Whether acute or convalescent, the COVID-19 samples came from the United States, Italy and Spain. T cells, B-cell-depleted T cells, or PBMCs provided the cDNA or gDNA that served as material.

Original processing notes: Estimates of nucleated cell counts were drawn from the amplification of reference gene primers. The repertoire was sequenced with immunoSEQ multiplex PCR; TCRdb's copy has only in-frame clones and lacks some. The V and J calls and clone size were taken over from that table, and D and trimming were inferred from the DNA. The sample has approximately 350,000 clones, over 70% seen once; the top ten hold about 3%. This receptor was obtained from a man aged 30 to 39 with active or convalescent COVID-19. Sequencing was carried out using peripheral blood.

The CDR3 DNA follows: TGTGCCACCAGTGACCCCGGACAGGGCGGTGAGCAGTTCTTC. This codes for CATSDPGQGGEQFF. The rearrangement uses TRBV24-1 and TRBJ2-1; the match to TRBD1 covers 8 bases. Germline CDR1 is KGHDR and CDR2 is SFDVKD. Trimming cost V 4 bases and J 9 bases; bases outside gene matches: 7. There are 14 residues in the CDR3.